This T cell receptor (beta chain) was identified in a study of memory CD4+ T cells and cytomegalovirus serostatus. Method: immunoSEQ multiplex PCR; TCRdb's copy keeps in-frame clones and lacks some. The sample has roughly 76,000 clones; around 78% are singletons. CDR3 length: 17 residues. CDR1 and CDR2 (germline): MGHRA, YSYEKL. J gave up 3 bases and V 1 base, and 9 bases lay outside the gene matches. Single viable CD3+CD4+CD8-CD45RO+ cells were sorted as the memory CD4+ T cells. This receptor was taken from an adult in good health and CMV-seropositive. The sample comprised memory CD4+ T cells from blood. This sequence joins TRBV4-1 and TRBJ1-5; 7 bases match TRBD1. CDR3 bases: TGCGCCAGCAGCCAAGTGGGAAGGGGGCGGAACAATCAGCCCCAGCATTTT. Residues: CASSQVGRGRNNQPQHF.